Each of the 27 T cell receptor beta chains below was sequenced from the same sample in a study of T cell responses to AZD1222 COVID-19 vaccine (dated by TCRdb to the early 2020s). The meaning of the sample's time point label: about 28 days (+/-7) after the second vaccine dose. Library construction relied on the immunoSEQ multiplex PCR assay. This is the immuneACCESS table as TCRdb keeps it, with only in-frame sequences that have V and J called. A part of the clones is gone; compared with another copy, unresolved V genes explain less than half, and the rest is unexplained. Here the sample has about 120,000 clones; 93% occur a single time. The ten largest make up approximately 5.1% of the sample. The input for sequencing was peripheral blood, taken 28 days after the second AZD1222 dose. These receptor sequences come from an adult who received the AZD1222 COVID-19 vaccine.

This chain links TRBV2 with TRBJ2-3; D gene ambiguous. CDR1 is SNHLY and CDR2 is FYNNEI in the germline V gene. V shed 7 bases and J shed 0 bases, with 11 bases lying between them. CDR3 length equals 14 residues. Here the CDR3 DNA reads TGTGCCAGCATCATGCGCTCGAGCACAGATACGCAGTATTTT. This encodes CASIMRSSTDTQYF.

The J gene is TRBJ2-2, the V gene TRBV7-2; 12 bases are a match to TRBD1. Looked up from germline, CDR1 is SGHTA and CDR2 is FQGNSA. V gave up 5 bases and J gave up 2 bases; unmatched junction bases: 9. The CDR3 covers 18 residues. CDR3 bases: TGTGCCAGCAGCGTGGGACAGGGGGCACGAAGTAACACCGGGGAGCTGTTTTTT. Protein sequence: CASSVGQGARSNTGELFF.

The V gene is TRBV6-2 or TRBV6-3, the J gene TRBJ1-2, with no clear D. CDR1 and CDR2 (germline): MNHEY, SVGEGT. V lost 4 bases to trimming and J lost 2 bases, with 11 bases between them. This CDR3 region has 14 residues. CDR3 amino acids: CASSSTKTNYGYTF. The CDR3, as DNA: TGTGCCAGCAGTTCAACGAAAACCAACTATGGCTACACCTTC.

The rearrangement uses TRBV7-2 and TRBJ1-2; D gene uncertain. The germline V gene encodes CDR1 SGHTA and CDR2 FQGNSA. The CDR3 is 14 residues long. V lost 5 bases, J lost 8 bases, and 18 bases lay in between. For the CDR3, the DNA is TGTGCCAGCAGCCCCGGAGAACCCCTCCGAGGCTACACCTTC. It yields the protein CASSPGEPLRGYTF.

This chain links TRBV2 with TRBJ2-5, with TRBD2 as a possible D gene (6 bases). The CDR3 consists of 15 residues. V was clipped by 3 bases and J by 5 bases, with 16 bases between them. The V gene's germline CDR1 is SNHLY and CDR2 FYNNEI. This CDR3 is CASSERWAGLETQYF. Written as DNA, the CDR3 is TGTGCCAGCAGTGAGAGGTGGGCGGGGTTGGAGACCCAGTACTTC.

The V and J genes are TRBV5-1 and TRBJ2-2; 10 bases are a match to TRBD2. Germline trimming cut 4 bases from V and 7 bases from J; bases unmatched to any gene: 10. Germline values: CDR1 SGHRS, CDR2 YFSETQ. This CDR3 contains 16 residues. In DNA form, the CDR3 reads TGCGCCAGCAGCCAGAGACTAGCGGGTACGGGCGGGGAGCTGTTTTTT. It is translated as CASSQRLAGTGGELFF.

The gene calls are TRBV27 and TRBJ1-2; D is possibly TRBD1 (5 bases). Germline values: CDR1 MNHEY, CDR2 SMNVEV (reference sequence). This CDR3 has 17 residues. Trimming removed 6 bases from V and 6 bases from J, with 26 bases in between. The chain's CDR3 is CASRTTLGPFGTDGYTF. CDR3 coding DNA: TGTGCCAGCAGGACAACCTTGGGACCCTTTGGTACGGATGGCTACACCTTC.

The chain joins TRBV5-4 to TRBJ2-2; tentative D call: TRBD1 (6 bases). Per the germline V gene, CDR1 is SGHNT and CDR2 is YYREEE (reference sequence). Between the trimmed V and J ends, which lost 4 bases and 2 bases, there was a span of 9 bases. The CDR3 length is 14 residues. This CDR3 reads CASSPDSNTGELFF. As DNA, the CDR3 is TGTGCCAGCAGCCCGGACAGTAACACCGGGGAGCTGTTTTTT.

The chain is built from TRBV6-4 and TRBJ1-6; 9 positions match TRBD1. CDR1 and CDR2 (germline): MRHNA, SNTAGT. The CDR3 extends over 14 amino acids. V shed 3 bases, J shed 7 bases, and the junction held 1 base outside the gene matches. The CDR3, as DNA: TGTGCCAGCAGTGAGGACAGGGGAAATTCACCCCTCCACTTT. As protein: CASSEDRGNSPLHF.

The rearrangement links TRBV7-2 to TRBJ2-5; D gene unclear. Looked up from germline, CDR1 is SGHTA and CDR2 is FQGNSA. This CDR3 is built from 13 residues. The V end was cut by 3 bases, the J end by 5 bases, with 10 bases between. CDR3 protein: CASSLALWETQYF. The CDR3 DNA follows: TGTGCCAGCAGCTTGGCTCTGTGGGAGACCCAGTACTTC.

The V gene is TRBV5-1, the J gene TRBJ2-7, with D possibly TRBD2 on 6 matching bases. V shed 4 bases and J shed 2 bases, with 19 bases lying between them. Germline CDR1 SGHRS, CDR2 YFSETQ. The CDR3 contains 16 residues. The CDR3 protein is CASSQPRGTIAYEQYF. The CDR3 DNA follows: TGCGCCAGCAGCCAACCTCGGGGGACCATAGCCTACGAGCAGTACTTC.

The rearrangement links TRBV10-2 to TRBJ2-1; TRBD2 matches 10 bases. CDR1 is WSHSY, CDR2 SAAADI, per germline. This CDR3 is 13 amino acids long. Trimming at V came to 9 bases and at J to 4 bases, leaving 3 bases not matched to a gene. The DNA of the CDR3 is TGCGCCAGTCGGGGACTAGCGTACAATGAGCAGTTCTTC. Encoded protein: CASRGLAYNEQFF.

V gene TRBV5-1 combines with J gene TRBJ2-3; 8 nucleotides match TRBD1. The CDR3 extends over 16 amino acids. J gave up 8 bases and V 0 bases, and 11 bases lay outside the gene matches. Germline loops: CDR1 SGHRS, CDR2 YFSETQ. DNA for the CDR3: TGCGCCAGCAGCTTGGCAGGGGGCGGCACCGAAGGTACGCAGTATTTT. Translated: CASSLAGGGTEGTQYF.

The chain joins TRBV19 to TRBJ2-4, with 11 bases that match TRBD2. The CDR3 sequence is 18 residues long. The junction had 6 bases not matched to a gene; V was cut back by 1 base and J by 1 base. The germline CDR1 and CDR2 sequences are LNHDA and SQIVND (reference sequence). CDR3 region: CASSIALAGVGAKNIQYF. The DNA of the CDR3 is TGTGCCAGTAGTATAGCACTAGCGGGGGTTGGGGCCAAAAACATTCAGTACTTC.

V and J are TRBV7-2 and TRBJ2-3, with a tentative D call TRBD1 (5 bases). The germline CDR1 and CDR2 sequences are SGHTA and FQGNSA. V lost 7 bases, J lost 4 bases, and 12 bases lay in between. The CDR3 loop spans 13 amino acids. The CDR3 region is CASNVGQADTQYF. The CDR3 bases are TGTGCCAGCAACGTGGGGCAAGCAGATACGCAGTATTTT.

This rearrangement joins TRBV7-9 to TRBJ2-5, with a tentative D call TRBD1 (6 bases). This CDR3 is built from 15 residues. Trimming stripped 4 bases from V and 5 bases from J, with 17 bases between. Germline CDR1 and CDR2: SEHNR and FQNEAQ (reference sequence). The CDR3 sequence: CASSWGTGFYETQYF. Written as DNA, the CDR3 is TGTGCCAGCAGCTGGGGAACAGGGTTTTATGAGACCCAGTACTTC.

V and J are TRBV2 and TRBJ1-2; no reliable D call. V gave up 1 base and J gave up 4 bases, with 13 bases separating them. The CDR3 totals 15 residues. Germline CDR1 SNHLY, CDR2 FYNNEI. CDR3 protein: CASSEVGFRLYGYTF. Written as DNA, the CDR3 is TGTGCCAGCAGTGAAGTGGGCTTCCGCCTCTATGGCTACACCTTC.

The chain carries TRBV4-1 and TRBJ2-7; D unclear. From germline, CDR1 is MGHRA and CDR2 YSYEKL. The CDR3 has 13 amino acids. V was cut by 3 bases and J by 4 bases, with 10 bases left in between. The CDR3 loop reads CASSHGAQYEQYF. The CDR3, as DNA: TGCGCCAGCAGCCACGGCGCACAATACGAGCAGTACTTC.

The CDR3 protein is CASSSGAKEDTQYF. In nucleotides, the CDR3 is TGTGCCAGCTCATCCGGGGCCAAGGAAGATACGCAGTATTTT. V gene TRBV18 combines with J gene TRBJ2-3, with D perhaps matching TRBD1 or TRBD2 (5 bases each). Trimming stripped 5 bases from V and 5 bases from J, with 14 bases between. The CDR3 sequence is 14 residues long. CDR1 and CDR2 (germline): KGHSH, LQKENI.

Points on this clone: The sample has other DNA sequences that encode this CDR3 too. J is TRBJ1-6 and V is TRBV7-2; TRBD1 agrees at 9 bases. Germline V CDR1 and CDR2: SGHTA, FQGNSA. The junction had 6 bases not matched to a gene; V was cut back by 5 bases and J by 10 bases. CDR3 size: 14 residues. CDR3 sequence: CASSAGQGRSPLHF. CDR3 nucleotides: TGTGCCAGCAGCGCTGGACAGGGGAGATCACCCCTCCACTTT. Combining the CDR3 with reference TRBV7-2 and TRBJ1-6 gives the whole variable domain GAGVSQSPSNKVTEKGKDVELRCDPISGHTALYWYRQSLGQGLEFLIYFQGNSAPDKSGLPSDRFSAERTGGSVSTLTIQRTQQEDSAVYLCASSAGQGRSPLHFGNGTRLTVT.

The chain is built from TRBV6-2 or TRBV6-3 and TRBJ2-7; D is unresolved. There are 13 residues in the CDR3. V was cut by 2 bases and J by 0 bases, with 5 bases left in between. Germline V gene lookup returns CDR1 MNHEY and CDR2 SVGEGT. The CDR3 bases are TGTGCCAGCAGTTACCCTAGCTCCTACGAGCAGTACTTC. Its translation: CASSYPSSYEQYF.

This chain uses TRBV6-1 with TRBJ1-2; no clear D. The CDR3 totals 14 residues. Germline CDR1 MNHNS, CDR2 SASEGT. With 1 base removed from V and 4 bases from J, the gap between germline ends came to 10 bases. CDR3 amino acids: CASSEGGLSYGYTF. The CDR3, as DNA: TGTGCCAGCAGTGAAGGTGGGCTTAGCTATGGCTACACCTTC.

V gene TRBV7-2 combines with J gene TRBJ2-1, with TRBD2 identical over 12 bases. The CDR3 spans 18 residues. From germline, CDR1 is SGHTA and CDR2 FQGNSA. The V segment lost 0 bases and the J segment 1 base; nucleotides outside the gene matches: 4. The CDR3, as DNA: TGTGCCAGCAGCTTAGCGCTAGCGGGGGGGCTGTCCTACAATGAGCAGTTCTTC. Translation gives CASSLALAGGLSYNEQFF.

This clone has only one observation. The chain uses TRBV2 and TRBJ1-1; unclear D gene. Germline-derived CDR1 and CDR2 are SNHLY and FYNNEI. This CDR3 spans 11 amino acids. Trimming left V 7 bases short and J 7 bases short, with 10 bases between. The CDR3 sequence: CASTEGSEAFF. The DNA for the CDR3 is TGTGCCAGCACCGAAGGCAGTGAAGCTTTCTTT.

This clone was counted once. The chain joins TRBV12-5 to TRBJ2-5; possible D gene TRBD1, 6 bases. The CDR3 has 14 amino acids. Germline V CDR1 and CDR2: LGHNT, FRNRAP. V lost 6 bases to trimming and J lost 1 base, with 12 bases between them. CDR3 nucleotides: TGTGCTAGTGGGGAACAGGGCCCCCAAGAGACCCAGTACTTC. It specifies CASGEQGPQETQYF. Supplemented by reference TRBV12-5 and TRBJ2-5, the full variable domain reads DARVTQTPRHKVTEMGQEVTMRCQPILGHNTVFWYRQTMMQGLELLAYFRNRAPLDDSGMPKDRFSAEMPDATLATLKIQPSEPRDSAVYFCASGEQGPQETQYFGPGTRLLVL.

The rearrangement links TRBV12-3 or TRBV12-4 to TRBJ1-5; 7 bases are shared with TRBD1. The V segment lost 5 bases and the J segment 3 bases; nucleotides outside the gene matches: 1. CDR3 length equals 13 residues. The CDR3 sequence is CASSTGVNQPQHF. For the CDR3, the DNA is TGTGCCAGCAGTACAGGGGTCAATCAGCCCCAGCATTTT.

V and J are TRBV5-1 and TRBJ1-1; no definite D call. CDR1 SGHRS and CDR2 YFSETQ come from the germline V gene. Between the trimmed V and J ends, which lost 0 bases and 0 bases, there was a span of 9 bases. This CDR3 has 15 residues. The CDR3 DNA reads TGCGCCAGCAGCTTGGCAGGTACCATGAACACTGAAGCTTTCTTT. It codes for CASSLAGTMNTEAFF. Variable domain in full (rest from reference TRBV5-1 and TRBJ1-1): KAGVTQTPRYLIKTRGQQVTLSCSPISGHRSVSWYQQTPGQGLQFLFEYFSETQRNKGNFPGRFSGRQFSNSRSEMNVSTLELGDSALYLCASSLAGTMNTEAFFGQGTRLTVV.